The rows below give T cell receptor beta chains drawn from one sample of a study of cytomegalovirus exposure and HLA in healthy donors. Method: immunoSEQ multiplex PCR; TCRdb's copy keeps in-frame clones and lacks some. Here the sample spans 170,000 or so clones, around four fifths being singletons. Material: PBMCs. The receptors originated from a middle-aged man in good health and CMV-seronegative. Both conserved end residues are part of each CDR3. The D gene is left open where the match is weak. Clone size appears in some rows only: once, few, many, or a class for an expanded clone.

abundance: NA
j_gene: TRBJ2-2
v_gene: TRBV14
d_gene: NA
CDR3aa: CASSSRGLGNTGELFF
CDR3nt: TGTGCCAGCAGCTCCAGGGGTCTCGGGAACACCGGGGAGCTGTTTTTT

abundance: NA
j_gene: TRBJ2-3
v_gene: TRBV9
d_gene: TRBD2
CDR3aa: CASSVRASGRLRDTQYF
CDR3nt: TGTGCCAGCAGCGTACGGGCTAGCGGGAGGCTACGAGATACGCAGTATTTT

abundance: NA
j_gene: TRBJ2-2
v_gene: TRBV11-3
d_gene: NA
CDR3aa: CASSPRNAGTGELFF
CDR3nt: TGTGCCAGCAGCCCGAGGAACGCGGGCACCGGGGAGCTGTTTTTT

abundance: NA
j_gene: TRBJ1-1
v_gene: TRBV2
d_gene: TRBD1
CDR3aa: CATKGQLNLEAFF
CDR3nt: TGTGCCACGAAGGGACAGCTAAACTTAGAAGCTTTCTTT

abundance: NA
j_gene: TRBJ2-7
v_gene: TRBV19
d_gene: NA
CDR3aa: CASSVLSDSYEQYF
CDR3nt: TGTGCCAGTAGTGTCCTGTCTGACAGCTACGAGCAGTACTTC

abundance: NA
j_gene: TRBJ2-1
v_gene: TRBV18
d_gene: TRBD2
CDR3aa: CASSPYKGQGGHEQFF
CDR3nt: TGTGCCAGCTCACCATATAAGGGGCAGGGAGGGCATGAGCAGTTCTTC

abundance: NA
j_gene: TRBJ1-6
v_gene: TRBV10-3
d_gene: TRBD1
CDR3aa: CAISDPGTGDSPLHF
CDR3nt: TGTGCCATCAGTGATCCCGGGACAGGGGATTCACCCCTCCACTTT

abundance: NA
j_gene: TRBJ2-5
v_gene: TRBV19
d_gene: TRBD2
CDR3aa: CASSSHAGGIETQYF
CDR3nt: TGTGCCAGTAGTTCCCACGCGGGGGGGATAGAGACCCAGTACTTC

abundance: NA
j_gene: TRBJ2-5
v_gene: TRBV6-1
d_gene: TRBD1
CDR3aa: CASLHGGTGKETQYF
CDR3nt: TGTGCCAGTCTTCATGGGGGGACAGGGAAAGAGACCCAGTACTTC

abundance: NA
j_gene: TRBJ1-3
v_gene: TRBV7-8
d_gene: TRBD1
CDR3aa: CASSFRDSGNTIYF
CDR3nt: TGTGCCAGCAGCTTCCGGGACAGCGGAAACACCATATATTTT

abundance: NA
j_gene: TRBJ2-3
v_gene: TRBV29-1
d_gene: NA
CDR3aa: CSVEEHSRDTQYF
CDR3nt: TGCAGCGTTGAAGAACACAGTCGAGATACGCAGTATTTT

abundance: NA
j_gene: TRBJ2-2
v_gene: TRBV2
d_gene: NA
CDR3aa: CASRPSVATGELFF
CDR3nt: TGTGCCAGCAGGCCTAGCGTCGCCACCGGGGAGCTGTTTTTT

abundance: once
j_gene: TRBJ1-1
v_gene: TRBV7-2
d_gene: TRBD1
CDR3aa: CASSLVGQGVTEAFF
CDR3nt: TGTGCCAGCAGCTTAGTCGGACAGGGAGTCACTGAAGCTTTCTTT

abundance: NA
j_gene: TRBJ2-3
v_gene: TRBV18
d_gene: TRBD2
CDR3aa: CASSRALEAAGRTDTQYF
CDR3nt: TGTGCCAGCTCACGGGCGTTAGAGGCAGCGGGGCGCACAGATACGCAGTATTTT

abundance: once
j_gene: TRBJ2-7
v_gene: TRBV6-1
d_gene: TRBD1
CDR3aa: CAISDRGLHEQYF
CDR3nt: TGTGCCATTTCCGACAGGGGTCTCCACGAGCAGTACTTC

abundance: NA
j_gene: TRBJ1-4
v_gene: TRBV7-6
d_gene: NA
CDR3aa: CASSLGLGEKLFF
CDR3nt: TGTGCCAGCAGCTTAGGGCTGGGCGAAAAACTGTTTTTT

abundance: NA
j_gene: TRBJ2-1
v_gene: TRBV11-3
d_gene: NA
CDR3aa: CASSSRSGVNEQFF
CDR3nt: TGTGCCAGCAGCTCGCGATCGGGGGTCAATGAGCAGTTCTTC

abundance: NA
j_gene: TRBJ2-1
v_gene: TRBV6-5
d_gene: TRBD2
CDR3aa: CASSYSGTSGSSEQFF
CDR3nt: TGTGCCAGCAGTTACTCCGGGACTAGCGGGAGTAGCGAGCAGTTCTTC

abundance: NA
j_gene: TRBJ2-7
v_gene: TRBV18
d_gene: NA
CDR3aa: CASSPLGTSYEQYF
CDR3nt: TGTGCCAGCTCACCACTGGGCACCTCCTACGAGCAGTACTTC

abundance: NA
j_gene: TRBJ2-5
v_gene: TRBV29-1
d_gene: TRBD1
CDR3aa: CSVGGGVQETQYF
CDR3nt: TGCAGCGTTGGAGGGGGCGTTCAAGAGACCCAGTACTTC

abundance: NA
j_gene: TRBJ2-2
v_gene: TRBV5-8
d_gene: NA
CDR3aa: CASSRPTRAGTGELFF
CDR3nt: TGTGCCAGCAGCCGCCCAACCAGGGCGGGGACCGGGGAGCTGTTTTTT

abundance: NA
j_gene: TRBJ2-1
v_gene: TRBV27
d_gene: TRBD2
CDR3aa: CASSFRTSGRFGNEQFF
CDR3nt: TGTGCCAGCAGTTTCCGGACTAGCGGGAGATTTGGCAATGAGCAGTTCTTC

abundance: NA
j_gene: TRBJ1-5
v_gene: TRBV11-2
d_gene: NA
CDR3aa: CASSTRNQPQHF
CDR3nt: TGTGCCAGCAGCACCCGGAATCAGCCCCAGCATTTT

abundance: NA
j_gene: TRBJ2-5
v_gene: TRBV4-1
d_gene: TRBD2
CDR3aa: CASSQDQLAGGPSQETQYF
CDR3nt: TGCGCCAGCAGCCAAGATCAACTAGCGGGGGGGCCCTCCCAAGAGACCCAGTACTTC

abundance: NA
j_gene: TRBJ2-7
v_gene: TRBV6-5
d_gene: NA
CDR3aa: CASSYSQIAVPYEQYF
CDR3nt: TGTGCCAGCAGTTACTCCCAAATAGCGGTGCCTTACGAGCAGTACTTC

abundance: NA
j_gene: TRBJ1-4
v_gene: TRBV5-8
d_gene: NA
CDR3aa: CASSLLPGQINEKLFF
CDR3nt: TGTGCCAGCAGCTTGTTACCGGGACAAATTAATGAAAAACTGTTTTTT

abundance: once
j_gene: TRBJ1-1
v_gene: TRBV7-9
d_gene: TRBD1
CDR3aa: CASSTTGVDTEAFF
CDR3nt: TGTGCCAGCAGCACGACAGGGGTAGACACTGAAGCTTTCTTT

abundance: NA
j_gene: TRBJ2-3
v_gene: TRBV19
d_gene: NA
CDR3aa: CASSNRPLTRTATDTQYF
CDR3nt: TGTGCCAGTAGTAATCGGCCTCTAACTAGAACAGCCACAGATACGCAGTATTTT

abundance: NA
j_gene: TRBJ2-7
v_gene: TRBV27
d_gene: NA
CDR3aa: CASSLRPDRPYEQYF
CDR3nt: TGTGCCAGCAGTTTAAGACCTGACAGACCCTACGAGCAGTACTTC

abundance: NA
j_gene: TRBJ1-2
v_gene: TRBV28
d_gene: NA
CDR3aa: CASSPPQGPPGYTF
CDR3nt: TGTGCCAGCAGTCCTCCCCAGGGGCCCCCCGGCTACACCTTC

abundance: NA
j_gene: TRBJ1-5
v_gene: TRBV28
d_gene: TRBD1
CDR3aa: CASSYPWGQGGNQPQHF
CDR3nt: TGTGCCAGCAGTTACCCCTGGGGACAGGGGGGCAATCAGCCCCAGCATTTT

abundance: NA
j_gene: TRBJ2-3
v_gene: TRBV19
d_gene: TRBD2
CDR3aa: CASMARGGETDTQYF
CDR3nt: TGTGCCAGTATGGCGCGGGGGGGCGAAACAGATACGCAGTATTTT

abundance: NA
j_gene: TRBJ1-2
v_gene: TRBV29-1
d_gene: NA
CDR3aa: CSVPGGGQFGYTF
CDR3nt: TGCAGCGTACCCGGGGGGGGGCAGTTTGGCTACACCTTC

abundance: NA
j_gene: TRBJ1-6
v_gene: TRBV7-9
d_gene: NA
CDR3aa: CASSLGAGDNSPLHF
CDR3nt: TGTGCCAGCAGCTTAGGGGCAGGGGACAATTCACCCCTCCACTTT

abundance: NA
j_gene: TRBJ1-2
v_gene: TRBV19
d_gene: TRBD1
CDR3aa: CASSFWQGANYGYTF
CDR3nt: TGTGCCAGTAGTTTTTGGCAGGGGGCGAACTATGGCTACACCTTC

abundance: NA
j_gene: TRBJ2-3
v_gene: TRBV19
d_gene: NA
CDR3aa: CASSLSLTGADTQYF
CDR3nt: TGTGCCAGTAGCCTCTCTTTAACGGGTGCAGATACGCAGTATTTT

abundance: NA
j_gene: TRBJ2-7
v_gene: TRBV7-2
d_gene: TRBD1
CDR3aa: CASSLTSRTGGGVGEQYF
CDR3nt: TGTGCCAGCAGCTTAACCAGCCGGACAGGGGGCGGGGTAGGCGAGCAGTACTTC

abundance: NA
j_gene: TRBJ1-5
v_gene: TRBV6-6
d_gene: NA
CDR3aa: CASSYSRQSNQPQHF
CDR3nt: TGTGCCAGCAGTTACTCCAGACAGAGCAATCAGCCCCAGCATTTT

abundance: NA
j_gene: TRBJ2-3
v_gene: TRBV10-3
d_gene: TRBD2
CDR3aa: CAISGTSGISTDTQYF
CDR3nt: TGTGCCATCAGTGGGACTAGCGGGATAAGCACAGATACGCAGTATTTT

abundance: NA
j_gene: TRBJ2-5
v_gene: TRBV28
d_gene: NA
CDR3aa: CASSQGGQETQYF
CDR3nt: TGTGCCAGCAGTCAGGGGGGTCAAGAGACCCAGTACTTC

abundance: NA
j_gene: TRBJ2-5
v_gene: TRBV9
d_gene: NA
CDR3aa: CASSVGVAAQETQYF
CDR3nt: TGTGCCAGCAGCGTAGGGGTAGCGGCCCAAGAGACCCAGTACTTC

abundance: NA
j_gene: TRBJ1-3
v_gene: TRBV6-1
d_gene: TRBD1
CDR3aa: CASSEGTGGAGNTIYF
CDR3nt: TGTGCCAGCAGTGAAGGGACAGGGGGCGCGGGAAACACCATATATTTT

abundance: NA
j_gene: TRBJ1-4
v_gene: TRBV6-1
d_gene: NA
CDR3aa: CASSGDWNEKLFF
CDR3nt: TGTGCCAGCAGTGGAGACTGGAATGAAAAACTGTTTTTT

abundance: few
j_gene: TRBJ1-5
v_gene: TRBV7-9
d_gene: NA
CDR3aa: CASSLHSNQPQHF
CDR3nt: TGTGCCAGCAGCTTACATAGCAATCAGCCCCAGCATTTT

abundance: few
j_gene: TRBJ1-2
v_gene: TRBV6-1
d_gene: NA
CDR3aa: CAGGVANYGYTF
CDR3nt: TGTGCCGGGGGGGTTGCTAACTATGGCTACACCTTC

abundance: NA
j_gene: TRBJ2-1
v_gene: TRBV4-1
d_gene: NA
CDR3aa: CASSQGTPGYNEQFF
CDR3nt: TGCGCCAGCAGCCAAGGTACCCCGGGGTACAATGAGCAGTTCTTC

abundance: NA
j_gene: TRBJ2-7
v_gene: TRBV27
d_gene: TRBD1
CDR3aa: CASSPGTGQVYEQYF
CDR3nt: TGTGCCAGCAGTCCAGGGACAGGGCAAGTCTACGAGCAGTACTTC

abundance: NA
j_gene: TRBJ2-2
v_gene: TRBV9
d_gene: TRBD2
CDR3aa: CASSVARIAGGTNTGELFF
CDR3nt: TGTGCCAGCAGCGTAGCTAGAATAGCGGGGGGGACGAACACCGGGGAGCTGTTTTTT

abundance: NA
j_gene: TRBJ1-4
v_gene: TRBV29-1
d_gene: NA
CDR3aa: CSVEDEGLAGKLFF
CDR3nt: TGCAGCGTTGAAGATGAGGGACTGGCTGGAAAACTGTTTTTT